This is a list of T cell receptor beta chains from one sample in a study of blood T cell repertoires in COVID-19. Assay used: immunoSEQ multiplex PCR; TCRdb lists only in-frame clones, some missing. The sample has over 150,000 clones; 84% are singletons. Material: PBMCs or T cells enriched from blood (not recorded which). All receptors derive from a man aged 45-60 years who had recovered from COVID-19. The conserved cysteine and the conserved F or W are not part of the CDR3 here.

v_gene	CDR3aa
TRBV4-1	ASSQDSRSQETQY
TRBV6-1	ASSEGWGGTDTQY
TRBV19	ASSIVAPSSSQY
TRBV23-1	ASSPNPDRFTKRGYGYT
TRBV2	ASSESAGHRLSGANVLT
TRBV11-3	ASSLGGQTTYEQY
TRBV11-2	ASSGDYRNTEAF
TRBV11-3	ASSLVPYSYEQY
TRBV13	ASSLGDRVMVEAF
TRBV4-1	ASSQDSAREFQPQH
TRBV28	ASSSSSYNSPLH
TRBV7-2	ASSFGSGNTIY
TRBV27	ASSRGHIVFGTEAF
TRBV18	ASSPFRSGAGGETQY
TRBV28	ASSSGQVPLPQH
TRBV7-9	ASSSGQGDGYT
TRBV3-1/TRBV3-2	ASSRAGQGSPEAF
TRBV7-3	ASSFGSGGQY
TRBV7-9	ASFPSGGGETQY
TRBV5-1	ASSTIGTSSYNEQF
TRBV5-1	ASSLSPGGSNEQF
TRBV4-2	ASSPSSSSGGISTDTQY
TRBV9	ASSVAGGANTEAF
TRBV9	ASSDPLGLASTDTQY
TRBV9	ASSVKGGGRASTDTQY